This T cell receptor (beta chain) was documented in a study of T cells after yellow fever vaccination. Broader study findings: Abundant bulk-population clonotypes could contaminate the FACS-sorted repertoires.

The table lists this clonotype with many counts. Its antigen is not identified. V lost 3 bases and J 1 base, leaving 16 bases between the germline ends. The CDR3 covers 16 residues. Germline V CDR1 and CDR2: DFQATT, SNEGSKA (reference sequence). A process of 5'RACE template switching, which added a universal primer site and UMIs, was used to make TCR cDNA. TCRdb independently ran MiXCR on the 5' RACE reads; one entry per CDR3 protein. Of about 300,000 distinct CDR3 sequences in the sample, about 6.9% are singletons; the top ten hold 18%. The sequence derives from a man in his late teens or twenties who received the YFV17D yellow fever vaccine. The chain has TRBV20-1 and TRBJ2-1; possibly TRBD2 for D (5 bases). The source material was PBMCs, sampled about 41 days after the first yellow fever vaccination. The CDR3 nucleotides are TGCAGTGCTAGCCTTCTGAGGGTGTCTTCCTACAATGAGCAGTTCTTC. Protein product: CSASLLRVSSYNEQFF.